This TCR beta chain derives from a study of coeliac disease (dated by TCRdb to 2022 to 2024). Study-wide context: Each coeliac patient fell into one of three classes: newly diagnosed active disease, refractory coeliac disease type I, or disease kept under control by a gluten-free diet. Small intestinal lymphocyte fractions from coeliac and non-coeliac patients were analysed in the study using next-generation sequencing of rearranged TRB and TRG CDR3 regions. The aim was to characterise TR repertoires of small intestinal T cells in active, refractory type I and gluten-free-diet-treated coeliac disease. Of the 30 or so patients in the full study, around 22 had coeliac disease confirmed by serology and 8 were controls with non-small intestinal disorders. TRB sequencing succeeded for samples from some 27 subjects, including roughly 25 paired bulk unsorted intraepithelial and lamina propria cell samples.

This clone was observed a few times. There is no known antigen for this receptor. No much larger clonotype is one base removed from it; base qualities were not supplied. Library preparation employed the immunoSEQ multiplex PCR assay. In a multiplexed PCR, the TR loci were amplified; reverse primers were designed against J gene segments, whereas forward primers were designed against V gene segments. Amplified CDR3 regions were sequenced on the Illumina HiSeq System. The authors processed their data as follows. To strip out PCR and sequencing errors and collapse the data into unique sequences, a nearest-neighbour algorithm merged closely related reads. Repertoires were summarised in terms of clonality and T cell density, with T cell density defined as TR molecules per amount of genomic DNA input. CDR3 amino acid sequences present in at least 80% of unsorted samples were defined as public TRs, and these public TRs were then tested for differential abundance between coeliac and control samples. Every lamina propria sample was searched for matches to a list of some 220 published gliadin-specific TRB sequences. Kruskal-Wallis tests followed by Dunn post-tests were used to test for differences in clonality and density between disease groups. TCRdb took over this immuneACCESS table, retaining in-frame rearrangements with V and J assigned. Such tables are incomplete; in checked studies, under half of the missing clones stem from an unresolved V gene, and the remainder is unexplained. That table supplies the V and J calls and clone size; D and trimming were determined from the DNA. The sample includes 7,200 or so clones, with roughly two thirds observed a single time. The top ten constitute more than 3.5% of the sample.

Results the study describes overall, beyond this receptor: Lower clonality than in controls was observed in the TRB and TRG repertoires of active coeliac intraepithelial and lamina propria samples, suggesting that diverse T cells were recruited. Published gliadin-specific TRB sequences were found in 9 of 18 coeliac lamina propria samples but in only 1 of 6 controls. The approach was considered by the authors to be unsuitable for unbiased detection of gliadin-specific T cells, as gliadin-specific T cells are scarce and rarely shared between patients. The separation of intraepithelial from lamina propria cells did not yield high-purity fractions, so cross-contamination between compartments was possible. TRB repertoires were largely private; most amino acid sequences were unique to one sample, and V-gene usage did not differ significantly by disease group.

Cells were frozen in liquid nitrogen in DMSO/FBS as aliquots of 400,000 to 550,000 cells, with a single aliquot from each fraction going to sequencing. All 30 or so patients in the study underwent endoscopy and small intestinal biopsy. Lamina propria cells were released by collagenase digestion of the biopsy tissue remaining after intraepithelial cell isolation. Genomic DNA was extracted from frozen unsorted cell fractions using the Qiagen DNeasy blood extraction kit. The sample comprised lamina propria lymphocytes from the gut. This specimen's cell subset or site label, interpreted: lamina propria cell (LPC) fraction of small intestinal biopsy. The receptor was isolated from a woman between 18 and 30 years old with active celiac disease.

The DNA is TGTGCCAGCAGCTTGCATGGGTGGAGGGAGACCCAGTACTTC. Translated, this gives CASSLHGWRETQYF. The chain is encoded by TRBV5-6 joined to TRBJ2-5, and the D gene may be TRBD2, 5 bases matching. From a lookup of the germline V gene, CDR1 and CDR2 are SGHDT and YYEEEE. Trimming at the junction amounts to 1 base on V and 5 bases on J, and the germline ends lie 12 bases apart. Taken from cysteine to phenylalanine, the CDR3 has 14 residues. Just the 42-base CDR3 DNA is kept, in frame starting at base 1.